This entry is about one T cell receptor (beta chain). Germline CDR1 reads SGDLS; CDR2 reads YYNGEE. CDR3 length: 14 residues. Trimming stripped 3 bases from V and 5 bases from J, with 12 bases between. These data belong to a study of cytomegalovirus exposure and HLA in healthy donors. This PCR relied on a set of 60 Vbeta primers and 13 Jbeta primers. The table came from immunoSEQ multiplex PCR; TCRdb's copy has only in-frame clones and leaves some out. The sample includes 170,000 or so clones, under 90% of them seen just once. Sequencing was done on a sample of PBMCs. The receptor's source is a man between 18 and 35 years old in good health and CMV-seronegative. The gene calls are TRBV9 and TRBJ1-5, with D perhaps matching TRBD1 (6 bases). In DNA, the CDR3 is TGTGCCAGCAGCGCCCAGGGGTTGGATCAGCCCCAGCATTTT. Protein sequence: CASSAQGLDQPQHF.